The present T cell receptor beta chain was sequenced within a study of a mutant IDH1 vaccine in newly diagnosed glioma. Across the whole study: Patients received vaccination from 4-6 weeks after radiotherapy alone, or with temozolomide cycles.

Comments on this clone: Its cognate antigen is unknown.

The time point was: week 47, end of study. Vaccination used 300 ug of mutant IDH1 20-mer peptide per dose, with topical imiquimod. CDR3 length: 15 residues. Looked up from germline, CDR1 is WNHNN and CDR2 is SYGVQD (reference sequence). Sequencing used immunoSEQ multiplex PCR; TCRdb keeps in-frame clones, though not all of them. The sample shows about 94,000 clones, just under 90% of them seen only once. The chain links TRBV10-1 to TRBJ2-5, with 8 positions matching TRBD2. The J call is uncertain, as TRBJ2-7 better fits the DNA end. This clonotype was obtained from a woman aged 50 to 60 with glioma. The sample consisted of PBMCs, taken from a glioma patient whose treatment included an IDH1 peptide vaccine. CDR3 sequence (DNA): TGCGCCAGGGTTCTAGCTCTAGCGGGCTCCTACGAGCAGTACTTC. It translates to CARVLALAGSYEQYF.